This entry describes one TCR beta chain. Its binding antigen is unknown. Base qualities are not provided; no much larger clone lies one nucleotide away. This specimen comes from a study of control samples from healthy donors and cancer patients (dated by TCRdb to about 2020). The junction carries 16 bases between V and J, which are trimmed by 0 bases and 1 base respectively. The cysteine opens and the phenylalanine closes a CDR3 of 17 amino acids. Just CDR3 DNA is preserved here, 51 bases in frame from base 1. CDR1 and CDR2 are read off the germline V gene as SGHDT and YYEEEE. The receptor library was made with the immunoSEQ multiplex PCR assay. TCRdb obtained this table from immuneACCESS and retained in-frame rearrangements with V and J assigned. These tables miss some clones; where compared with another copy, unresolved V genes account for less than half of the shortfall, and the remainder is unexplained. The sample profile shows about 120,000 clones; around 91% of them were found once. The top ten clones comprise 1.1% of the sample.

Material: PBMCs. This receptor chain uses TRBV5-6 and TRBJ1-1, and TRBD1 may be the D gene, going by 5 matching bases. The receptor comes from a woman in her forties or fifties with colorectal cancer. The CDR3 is CASSLGRALGRNTEAFF. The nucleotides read TGTGCCAGCAGCTTGGGTCGGGCCTTGGGACGGAACACTGAAGCTTTCTTT.